What follows describes a single TCR beta chain. The antigen remains unidentified. TCRdb reprocessed the 5' RACE reads and reports one entry per CDR3 protein, with no DNA. The sample includes 420,000 or so distinct CDR3 sequences. These data belong to a study of monozygotic twins with inflammatory bowel disease. Study results and caveats: TCRbeta diversity (inverse Simpson) was lower in IBD patients than in healthy co-twins. No difference was seen in repertoire similarity between concordant and discordant twins, possibly from limited power. Lower sharing of clonotypes with other individuals was seen in IBD patients than in healthy twins. This was most marked in patients showing signs of disease activity.

The CDR3 loop spans 14 amino acids. Germline CDR1 reads DFQATT; CDR2 reads SNEGSKA (reference sequence). The chain combines TRBV20-1 with TRBJ2-3; TCRdb's D call of TRBD2 is untestable without DNA. Input material: blood. This TCR came from a human donor with ulcerative colitis or Crohn's disease, or a healthy co-twin of an affected twin (not recorded which). CDR3 sequence: CSAWLAGATDTQYF.